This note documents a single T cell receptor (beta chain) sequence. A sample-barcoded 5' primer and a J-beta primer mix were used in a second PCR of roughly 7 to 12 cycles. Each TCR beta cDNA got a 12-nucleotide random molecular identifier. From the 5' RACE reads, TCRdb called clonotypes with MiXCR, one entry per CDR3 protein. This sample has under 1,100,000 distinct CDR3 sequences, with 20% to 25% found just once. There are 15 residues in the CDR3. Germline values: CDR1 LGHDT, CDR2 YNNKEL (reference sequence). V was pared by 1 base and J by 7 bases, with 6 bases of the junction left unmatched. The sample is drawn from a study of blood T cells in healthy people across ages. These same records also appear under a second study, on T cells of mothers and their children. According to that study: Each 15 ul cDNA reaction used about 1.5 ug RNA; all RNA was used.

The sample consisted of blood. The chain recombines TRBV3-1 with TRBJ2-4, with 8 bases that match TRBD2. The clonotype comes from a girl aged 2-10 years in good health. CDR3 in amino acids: CASSQGTGTRNIQYF. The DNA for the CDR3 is TGTGCCAGCAGCCAAGGCACCGGGACTAGGAACATTCAGTACTTC.